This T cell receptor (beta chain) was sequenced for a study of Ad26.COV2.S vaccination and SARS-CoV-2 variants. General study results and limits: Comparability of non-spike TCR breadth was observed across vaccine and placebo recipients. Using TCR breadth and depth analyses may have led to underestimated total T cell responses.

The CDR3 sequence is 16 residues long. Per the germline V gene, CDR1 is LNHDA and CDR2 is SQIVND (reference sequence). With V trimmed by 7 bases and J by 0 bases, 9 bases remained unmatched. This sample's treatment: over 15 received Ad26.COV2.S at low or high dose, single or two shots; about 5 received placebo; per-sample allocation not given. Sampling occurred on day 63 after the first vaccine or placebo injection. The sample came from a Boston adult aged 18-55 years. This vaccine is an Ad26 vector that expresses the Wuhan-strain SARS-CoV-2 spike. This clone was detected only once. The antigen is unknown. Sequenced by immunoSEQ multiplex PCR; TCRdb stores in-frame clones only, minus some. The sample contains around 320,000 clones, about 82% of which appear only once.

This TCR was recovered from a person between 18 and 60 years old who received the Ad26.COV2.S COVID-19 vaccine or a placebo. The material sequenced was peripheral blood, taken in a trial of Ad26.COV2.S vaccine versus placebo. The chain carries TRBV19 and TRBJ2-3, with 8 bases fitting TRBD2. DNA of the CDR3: TGTGCCAGTACTTCCCTCGGGACTAGTAGCACAGATACGCAGTATTTT. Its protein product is CASTSLGTSSTDTQYF. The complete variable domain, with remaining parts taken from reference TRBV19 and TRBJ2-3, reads DGGITQSPKYLFRKEGQNVTLSCEQNLNHDAMYWYRQDPGQGLRLIYYSQIVNDFQKGDIAEGYSVSREKKESFPLTVTSAQKNPTAFYLCASTSLGTSSTDTQYFGPGTRLTVL.